Listed below are T cell receptor beta chains from one sample, sequenced in a study of blood T cell repertoires in COVID-19. Generated by immunoSEQ multiplex PCR, the TCRdb table keeps only in-frame clones and is missing some. The table lists hundreds of thousands of clones, around nine tenths of them singletons. The source material was PBMCs or T cells enriched from blood (not recorded which). The receptor set was obtained from a woman aged 35 to 49 who had recovered from COVID-19. CDR3s include the opening cysteine and the closing phenylalanine or tryptophan. A D gene is named only where the DNA matches it firmly. For some rows the clone size is stated as once, few or many, or as a class when expanded; others skip it.

D: -; J: TRBJ1-5; size: -; V: TRBV6-2/TRBV6-3; DNA: TGTGCCAGCAGCCGGACAGCAAGCAATCAGCCCCAGCATTTT; CDR3: CASSRTASNQPQHF
D: -; J: TRBJ2-5; size: -; V: TRBV5-6; DNA: TGTGCCAGCAGCTCGGGACTCTCAGAGACCCAGTACTTC; CDR3: CASSSGLSETQYF
D: TRBD1; J: TRBJ2-7; size: -; V: TRBV7-9; DNA: TGTGCCAGCAGTCACGGGGACAGGGGACACGAGCAGTACTTC; CDR3: CASSHGDRGHEQYF
D: TRBD2; J: TRBJ2-7; size: -; V: TRBV7-9; DNA: TGTGCCAGCAGCTCGGGACTAGCGGGAGATCACGAGCAGTACTTC; CDR3: CASSSGLAGDHEQYF
D: -; J: TRBJ1-2; size: once; V: TRBV19; DNA: TGTGCCAGTAGTATTGAGGGTTCCGGCTATGGCTACACCTTC; CDR3: CASSIEGSGYGYTF
D: TRBD1; J: TRBJ1-5; size: once; V: TRBV5-1; DNA: TGCGCCAGCAGCCCACAGGGGGCCCAGCCCCAGCATTTT; CDR3: CASSPQGAQPQHF
D: -; J: TRBJ2-7; size: once; V: TRBV6-2/TRBV6-3; DNA: TGTGCCAGCAGTTACGGCAGGGATAGACACGAGCAGTACTTC; CDR3: CASSYGRDRHEQYF
D: TRBD1; J: TRBJ1-6; size: -; V: TRBV7-2; DNA: TGTGCCAGCAGCTGGTCGGGACAGGGGGTATCACCCCTCCACTTT; CDR3: CASSWSGQGVSPLHF
D: TRBD1; J: TRBJ2-7; size: -; V: TRBV6-6; DNA: TGTGCCAGCAGTTACAGGGACAGGGACGAGCAGTACTTC; CDR3: CASSYRDRDEQYF
D: -; J: TRBJ1-2; size: -; V: TRBV29-1; DNA: TGCAGCGTTGAAAGACAGTATGGCTACACCTTC; CDR3: CSVERQYGYTF
D: TRBD2; J: TRBJ2-1; size: -; V: TRBV24-1; DNA: TGTGCCACCAGTGATTTGGGGGCGGGAGTAGGTGAGCAGTTCTTC; CDR3: CATSDLGAGVGEQFF
D: TRBD2; J: TRBJ2-3; size: -; V: TRBV15; DNA: TGTGCCACCAGCTTAGCGGGGGACCCTAGCACAGATACGCAGTATTTT; CDR3: CATSLAGDPSTDTQYF
D: TRBD2; J: TRBJ2-1; size: -; V: TRBV11-1; DNA: TGTGCCAGCAGCTTCTCGGGAGGGATGAATGAGCAGTTCTTC; CDR3: CASSFSGGMNEQFF
D: TRBD2; J: TRBJ2-1; size: -; V: TRBV27; DNA: TGTGCCAGCAGTTTAATGGCGGGGGTACAGTTCTTC; CDR3: CASSLMAGVQFF
D: -; J: TRBJ1-1; size: once; V: TRBV19; DNA: TGTGCCAGTAGGGGGCCGGGCACTGAAGCTTTCTTT; CDR3: CASRGPGTEAFF
D: TRBD1; J: TRBJ1-2; size: few; V: TRBV29-1; DNA: TGCAGCGTTGGGTCGGGACAGCTTAACTATGGCTACACCTTC; CDR3: CSVGSGQLNYGYTF
D: -; J: TRBJ2-1; size: -; V: TRBV19; DNA: TGTGCCAGTAACCCGACAGGTCAGGGTGAGCAGTTCTTC; CDR3: CASNPTGQGEQFF
D: -; J: TRBJ1-1; size: -; V: TRBV4-1; DNA: TGCGCCAGCAGCCCGACGGGGTCTGAAGCTTTCTTT; CDR3: CASSPTGSEAFF
D: TRBD1; J: TRBJ1-1; size: once; V: TRBV18; DNA: TGTGCCAGCTCACCGGCAGGGGGCTCGAACACTGAAGCTTTCTTT; CDR3: CASSPAGGSNTEAFF
D: -; J: TRBJ2-7; size: -; V: TRBV20-1; DNA: TGCAGTGCTAGAACCGGACTCGAGCAGTACTTC; CDR3: CSARTGLEQYF
D: TRBD2; J: TRBJ2-7; size: -; V: TRBV7-6; DNA: TGTGCCAGCAGCGACCTGACTAGCGGGAGTTCCTACGAGCAGTACTTC; CDR3: CASSDLTSGSSYEQYF
D: TRBD2; J: TRBJ2-1; size: -; V: TRBV7-6; DNA: TGTGCCAGCAGCTTACGTACCCAGCGGGGGGGCGGTGAGCAGTTCTTC; CDR3: CASSLRTQRGGGEQFF
D: TRBD2; J: TRBJ2-1; size: -; V: TRBV9; DNA: TGTGCCAGCAGCGATGTAGCGGGAGTGGGTGATGAGCAGTTCTTC; CDR3: CASSDVAGVGDEQFF
D: TRBD1; J: TRBJ1-4; size: -; V: TRBV28; DNA: TGTGCCAGCAGTCTGGGACAGGGGAGTGGTGAAAAACTGTTTTTT; CDR3: CASSLGQGSGEKLFF
D: TRBD1; J: TRBJ1-2; size: once; V: TRBV5-4; DNA: TGTGCCAGCATCGCCTCGGGGGACAGGGGTCATGGCTACACCTTC; CDR3: CASIASGDRGHGYTF
D: -; J: TRBJ1-1; size: -; V: TRBV11-2; DNA: TGTGCCAGCAGCTTAGGTAGGGGGTTTCGGGCCACTGAAGCTTTCTTT; CDR3: CASSLGRGFRATEAFF
D: TRBD2; J: TRBJ2-1; size: -; V: TRBV5-1; DNA: TGCGCCAGCAGCCTCCCGGGCGGGGGGTCCTACAATGAGCAGTTCTTC; CDR3: CASSLPGGGSYNEQFF
D: TRBD1; J: TRBJ1-1; size: once; V: TRBV24-1; DNA: TGTGCCACCAGTGGGGGGACAGGGTCCACTGAAGCTTTCTTT; CDR3: CATSGGTGSTEAFF
D: -; J: TRBJ1-1; size: once; V: TRBV5-4; DNA: TGTGCCAGCAGCTTGGGGCCGAACACTGAAGCTTTCTTT; CDR3: CASSLGPNTEAFF
D: TRBD2; J: TRBJ2-5; size: -; V: TRBV18; DNA: TGTGCCAGCTCACCCCGAACCACTAGCGGCCGAGAGACCCAGTACTTC; CDR3: CASSPRTTSGRETQYF
D: -; J: TRBJ2-1; size: -; V: TRBV7-2; DNA: TGTGCCAGCAGCTCGCGGGACCGGGGGGCTGACAATGAGCAGTTCTTC; CDR3: CASSSRDRGADNEQFF
D: -; J: TRBJ1-4; size: -; V: TRBV4-3; DNA: TGCGCCAGCAGCCAAGGTCTTTATGAAAAACTGTTTTTT; CDR3: CASSQGLYEKLFF
D: TRBD2; J: TRBJ2-3; size: -; V: TRBV7-2; DNA: TGTGCCAGCAGCTTAGAAATAGCGGGGGGGGAAGATACGCAGTATTTT; CDR3: CASSLEIAGGEDTQYF
D: -; J: TRBJ2-5; size: -; V: TRBV14; DNA: TGTGCCAGCAGCCAAATTGGAGTGGAGACCCAGTACTTC; CDR3: CASSQIGVETQYF
D: TRBD2; J: TRBJ2-1; size: -; V: TRBV4-3; DNA: TGCGCCAGCAGCCAAGATCAGGGAGGGTCCTACAATGAGCAGTTCTTC; CDR3: CASSQDQGGSYNEQFF
D: -; J: TRBJ1-6; size: many; V: TRBV24-1; DNA: TGTGCCACCAGTGACCCTACACCCCTCCACTTT; CDR3: CATSDPTPLHF
D: -; J: TRBJ1-5; size: -; V: TRBV19; DNA: TGTGCCAGTAGGATCCTTCAGGGGCGTAGCAATCAGCCCCAGCATTTT; CDR3: CASRILQGRSNQPQHF
D: -; J: TRBJ1-4; size: few; V: TRBV6-5; DNA: TGTGCCAGCAGCTTTAATGCACAGGGTAATGGGAAACTGTTTTTT; CDR3: CASSFNAQGNGKLFF
D: TRBD1; J: TRBJ1-1; size: once; V: TRBV7-9; DNA: TGTGCCAGCAGCAGGGACAGGAACACTGAAGCTTTCTTT; CDR3: CASSRDRNTEAFF
D: -; J: TRBJ2-7; size: -; V: TRBV6-1; DNA: TGTGCCAGCAGTGATCTTCGAAGCGGATACGAGCAGTACTTC; CDR3: CASSDLRSGYEQYF
D: TRBD2; J: TRBJ2-7; size: -; V: TRBV7-9; DNA: TGTGCCAGCAGCTTAACCCAGGGAGGGCTGGAGCAGTACTTC; CDR3: CASSLTQGGLEQYF
D: -; J: TRBJ2-3; size: -; V: TRBV11-2; DNA: TGTGCCAGCAGCTACCGGGACTCGTACACAGATACGCAGTATTTT; CDR3: CASSYRDSYTDTQYF
D: TRBD1; J: TRBJ1-2; size: -; V: TRBV30; DNA: TGTGCCTGGACCCCGGGACAGGGGAATGGCTACACCTTC; CDR3: CAWTPGQGNGYTF
D: TRBD2; J: TRBJ2-1; size: -; V: TRBV6-2/TRBV6-3; DNA: TGTGCCAGCAGTTACTCGCGCGGGTCAGGACTAGCAGCCTACAATGAGCAGTTCTTC; CDR3: CASSYSRGSGLAAYNEQFF
D: -; J: TRBJ2-1; size: -; V: TRBV5-4; DNA: TGTGCCAGCAGCTTGTACAGGAACACGGGTGAGCAGTTCTTC; CDR3: CASSLYRNTGEQFF
D: TRBD2; J: TRBJ2-3; size: -; V: TRBV7-2; DNA: TGTGCCAGCAGCAGACGACTAGCGGGAGCTCCGGGCACAGATACGCAGTATTTT; CDR3: CASSRRLAGAPGTDTQYF
D: -; J: TRBJ2-7; size: few; V: TRBV3-1/TRBV3-2; DNA: TGTGCCAGCAGTCTCGGGACTTCGAGCTCCTACGAGCAGTACTTC; CDR3: CASSLGTSSSYEQYF
D: TRBD1; J: TRBJ1-2; size: -; V: TRBV29-1; DNA: TGCAGCCTAAAAATACAGGGGGAAGGCTATGGCTACACCTTC; CDR3: CSLKIQGEGYGYTF
D: -; J: TRBJ2-7; size: -; V: TRBV7-2; DNA: TGTGCCAGCAGCCAAGACGGTGCCCGGGGCGAGCAGTACTTC; CDR3: CASSQDGARGEQYF
D: -; J: TRBJ2-7; size: -; V: TRBV7-9; DNA: TGTGCCAGCAGCACAGGGTTCTACGAGCAGTACTTC; CDR3: CASSTGFYEQYF